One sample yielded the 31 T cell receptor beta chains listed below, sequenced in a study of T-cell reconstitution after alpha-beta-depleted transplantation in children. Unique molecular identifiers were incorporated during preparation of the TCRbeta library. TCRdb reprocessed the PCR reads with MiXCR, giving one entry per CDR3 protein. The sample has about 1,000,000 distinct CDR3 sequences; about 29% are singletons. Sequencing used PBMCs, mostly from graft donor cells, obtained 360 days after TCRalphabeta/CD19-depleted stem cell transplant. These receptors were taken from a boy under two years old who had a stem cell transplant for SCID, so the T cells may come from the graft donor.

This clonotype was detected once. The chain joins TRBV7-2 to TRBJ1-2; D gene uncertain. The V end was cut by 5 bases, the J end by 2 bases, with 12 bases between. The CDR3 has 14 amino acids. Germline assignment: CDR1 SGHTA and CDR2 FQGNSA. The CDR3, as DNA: TGTGCCAGCAGCCACGATAGTAGGAACTATGGCTACACCTTC. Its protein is CASSHDSRNYGYTF.

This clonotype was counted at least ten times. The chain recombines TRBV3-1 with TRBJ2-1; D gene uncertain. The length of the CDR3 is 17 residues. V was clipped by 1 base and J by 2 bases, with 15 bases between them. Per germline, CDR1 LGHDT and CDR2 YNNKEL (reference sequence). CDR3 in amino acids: CASSQVLSLNPYNEQFF. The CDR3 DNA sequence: TGTGCCAGCAGCCAAGTCCTCTCTCTAAATCCCTACAATGAGCAGTTCTTC.

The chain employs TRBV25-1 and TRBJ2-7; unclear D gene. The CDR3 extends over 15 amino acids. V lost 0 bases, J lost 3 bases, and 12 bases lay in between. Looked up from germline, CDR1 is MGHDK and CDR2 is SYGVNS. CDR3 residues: CASSEYGPYNYEQYF. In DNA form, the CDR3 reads TGTGCCAGCAGTGAATACGGACCCTACAACTACGAGCAGTACTTC.

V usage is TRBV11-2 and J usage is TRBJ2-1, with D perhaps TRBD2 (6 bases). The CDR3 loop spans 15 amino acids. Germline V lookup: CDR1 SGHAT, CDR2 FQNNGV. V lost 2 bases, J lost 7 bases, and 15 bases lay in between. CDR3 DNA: TGTGCCAGCAGCTTACCGGGGGAGAGTAGGAATGAGCAGTTCTTC. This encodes CASSLPGESRNEQFF. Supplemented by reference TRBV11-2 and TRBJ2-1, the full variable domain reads EAGVAQSPRYKIIEKRQSVAFWCNPISGHATLYWYQQILGQGPKLLIQFQNNGVVDDSQLPKDRFSAERLKGVDSTLKIQPAKLEDSAVYLCASSLPGESRNEQFFGPGTRLTVL.

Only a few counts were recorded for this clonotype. DNA of the CDR3: TGCAGCGTTTGGGACCTCAATGAAAAACTGTTTTTT. Amino acids: CSVWDLNEKLFF. V usage is TRBV29-1 and J usage is TRBJ1-4, with D perhaps TRBD1 (5 bases). This CDR3 spans 12 amino acids. Trimming left V 5 bases short and J 5 bases short, with 9 bases between. Germline CDR1 is SQVTM and CDR2 is ANQGSEA.

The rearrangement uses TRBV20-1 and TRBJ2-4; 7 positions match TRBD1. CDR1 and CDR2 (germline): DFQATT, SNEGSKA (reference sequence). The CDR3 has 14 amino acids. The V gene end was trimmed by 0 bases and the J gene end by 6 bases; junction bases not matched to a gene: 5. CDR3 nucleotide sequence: TGCAGTGCTAGAGATCACCAGGGGGTAAACATTCAGTACTTC. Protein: CSARDHQGVNIQYF.

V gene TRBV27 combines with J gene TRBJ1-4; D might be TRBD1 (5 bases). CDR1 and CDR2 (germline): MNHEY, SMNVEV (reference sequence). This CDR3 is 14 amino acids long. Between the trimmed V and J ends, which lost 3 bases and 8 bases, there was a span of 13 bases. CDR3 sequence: CASSLAGKHEKLFF. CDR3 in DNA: TGTGCCAGCAGTTTGGCAGGGAAGCACGAAAAACTGTTTTTT.

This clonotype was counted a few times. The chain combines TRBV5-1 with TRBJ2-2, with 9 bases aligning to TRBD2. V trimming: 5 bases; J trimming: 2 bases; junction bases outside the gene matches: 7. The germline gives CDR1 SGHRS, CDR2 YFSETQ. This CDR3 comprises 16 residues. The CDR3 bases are TGCGCCAGCAGACTCAGAGCGGGGGGCAACACCGGGGAGCTGTTTTTT. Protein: CASRLRAGGNTGELFF.

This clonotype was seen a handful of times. The CDR3 protein is CASSASVEQFF. CDR3 sequence (DNA): TGCGCCAGCAGCGCTAGCGTCGAGCAGTTCTTC. This chain uses TRBV5-1 with TRBJ2-1, with a tentative D call TRBD2 (6 bases). Germline CDR1 SGHRS, CDR2 YFSETQ. This CDR3 has 11 amino acids. V was pared by 4 bases and J by 10 bases, with 9 bases between. The variable domain in full, with the rest retrieved from reference TRBV5-1 and TRBJ2-1, is KAGVTQTPRYLIKTRGQQVTLSCSPISGHRSVSWYQQTPGQGLQFLFEYFSETQRNKGNFPGRFSGRQFSNSRSEMNVSTLELGDSALYLCASSASVEQFFGPGTRLTVL.

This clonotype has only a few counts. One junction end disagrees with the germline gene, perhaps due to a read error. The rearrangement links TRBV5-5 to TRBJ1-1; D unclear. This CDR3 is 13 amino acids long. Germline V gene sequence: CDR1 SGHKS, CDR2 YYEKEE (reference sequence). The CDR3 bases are TGTGCCAGCAGCCAACGCACCGTCCCTGAAGCTCTCTTT. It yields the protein CASSQRTVPEALF. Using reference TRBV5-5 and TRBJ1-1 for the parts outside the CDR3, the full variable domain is DAGVTQSPTHLIKTRGQQVTLRCSPISGHKSVSWYQQVLGQGPQFIFQYYEKEERGRGNFPDRFSARQFPNYSSELNVNALLLGDSALYLCASSQRTVPEALFGQGTRLTVV.

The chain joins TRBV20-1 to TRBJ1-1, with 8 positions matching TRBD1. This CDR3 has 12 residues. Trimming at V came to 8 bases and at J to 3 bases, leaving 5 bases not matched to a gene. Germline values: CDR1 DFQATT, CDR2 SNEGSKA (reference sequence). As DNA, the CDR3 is TGCAGTCCCAAACAGGGGGACACTGAAGCTTTCTTT. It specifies CSPKQGDTEAFF.

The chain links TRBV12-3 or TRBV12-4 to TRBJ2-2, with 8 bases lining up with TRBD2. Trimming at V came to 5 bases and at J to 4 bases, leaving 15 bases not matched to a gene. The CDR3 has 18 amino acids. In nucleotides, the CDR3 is TGTGCCAGCAGTCGTACCCCTTGGAGCGGGGGAGCCACCGGGGAGCTGTTTTTT. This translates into CASSRTPWSGGATGELFF.

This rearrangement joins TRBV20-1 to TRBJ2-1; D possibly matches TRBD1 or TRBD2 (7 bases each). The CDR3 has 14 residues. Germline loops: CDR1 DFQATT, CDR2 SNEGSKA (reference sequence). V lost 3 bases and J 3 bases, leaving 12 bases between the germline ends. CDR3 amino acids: CSASPRGGYNEQFF. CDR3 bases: TGCAGTGCTAGTCCCAGGGGGGGCTACAATGAGCAGTTCTTC.

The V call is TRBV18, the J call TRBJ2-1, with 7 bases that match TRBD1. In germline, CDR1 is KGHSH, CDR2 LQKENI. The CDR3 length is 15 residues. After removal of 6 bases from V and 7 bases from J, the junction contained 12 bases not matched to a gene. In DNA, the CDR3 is TGTGCCAGCTCGCCAACAGGGGTCAATAATAATGAGCAGTTCTTC. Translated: CASSPTGVNNNEQFF.

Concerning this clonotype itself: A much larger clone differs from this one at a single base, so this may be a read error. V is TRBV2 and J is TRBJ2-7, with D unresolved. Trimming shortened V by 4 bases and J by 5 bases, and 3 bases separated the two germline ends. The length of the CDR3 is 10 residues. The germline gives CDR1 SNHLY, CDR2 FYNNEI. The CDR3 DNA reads TGTGCCAGCAGTGCCCACGAGCAGTACTTC. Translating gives CASSAHEQYF.

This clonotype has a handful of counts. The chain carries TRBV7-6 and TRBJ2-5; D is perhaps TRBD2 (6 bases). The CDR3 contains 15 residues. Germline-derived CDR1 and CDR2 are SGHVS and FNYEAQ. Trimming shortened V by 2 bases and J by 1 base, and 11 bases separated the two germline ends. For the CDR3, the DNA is TGTGCCAGCAGCTTAACGCGGGAAGGCCAAGAGACCCAGTACTTC. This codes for CASSLTREGQETQYF. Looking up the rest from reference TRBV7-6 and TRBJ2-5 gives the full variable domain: GAGVSQSPRYKVTKRGQDVALRCDPISGHVSLYWYRQALGQGPEFLTYFNYEAQQDKSGLPNDRFSAERPEGSISTLTIQRTEQRDSAMYRCASSLTREGQETQYFGPGTRLLVL.

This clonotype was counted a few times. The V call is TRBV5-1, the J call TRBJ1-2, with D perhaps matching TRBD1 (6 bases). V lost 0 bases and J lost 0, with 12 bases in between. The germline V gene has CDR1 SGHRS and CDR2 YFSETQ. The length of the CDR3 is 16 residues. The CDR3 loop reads CASSLEGHNPNYGYTF. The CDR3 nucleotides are TGCGCCAGCAGCTTGGAGGGACACAATCCTAACTATGGCTACACCTTC.

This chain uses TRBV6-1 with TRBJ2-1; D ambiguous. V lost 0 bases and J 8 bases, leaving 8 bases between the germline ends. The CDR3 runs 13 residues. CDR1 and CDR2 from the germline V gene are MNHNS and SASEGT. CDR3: CASSEATLDEQFF. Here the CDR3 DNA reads TGTGCCAGCAGTGAAGCGACTCTTGATGAGCAGTTCTTC.

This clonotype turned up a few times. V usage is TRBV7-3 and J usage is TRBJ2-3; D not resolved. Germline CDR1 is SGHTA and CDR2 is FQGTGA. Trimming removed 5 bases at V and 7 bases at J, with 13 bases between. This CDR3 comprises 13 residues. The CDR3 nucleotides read TGTGCCAGCAGCCCCGGCCCAGCTAATACGCAGTATTTT. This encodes CASSPGPANTQYF.

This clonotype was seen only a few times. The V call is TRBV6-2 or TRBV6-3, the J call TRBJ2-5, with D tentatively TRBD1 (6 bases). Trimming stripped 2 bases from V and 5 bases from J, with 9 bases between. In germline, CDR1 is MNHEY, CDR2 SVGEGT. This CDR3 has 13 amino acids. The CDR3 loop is CASSYGQLETQYF. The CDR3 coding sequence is TGTGCCAGCAGTTACGGACAGCTTGAGACCCAGTACTTC.

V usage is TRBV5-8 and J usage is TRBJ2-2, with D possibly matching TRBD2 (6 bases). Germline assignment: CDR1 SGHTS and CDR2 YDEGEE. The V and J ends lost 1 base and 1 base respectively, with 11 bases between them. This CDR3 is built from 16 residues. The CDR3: CASSLRPGLNTGELFF. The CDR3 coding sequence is TGTGCCAGCAGCTTGAGACCGGGACTGAACACCGGGGAGCTGTTTTTT.

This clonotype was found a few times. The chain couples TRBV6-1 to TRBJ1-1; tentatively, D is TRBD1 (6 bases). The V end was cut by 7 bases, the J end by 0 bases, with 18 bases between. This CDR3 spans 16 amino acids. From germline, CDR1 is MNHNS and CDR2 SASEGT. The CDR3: CASTPQGGSMNTEAFF. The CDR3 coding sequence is TGTGCCAGCACCCCACAGGGCGGGTCCATGAACACTGAAGCTTTCTTT.

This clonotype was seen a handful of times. CDR3 in DNA: TGTGCCAGCAGCGGAAGGACTAGCGGGGACCTAGGGGATGAGCAGTTCTTC. This codes for CASSGRTSGDLGDEQFF. The chain combines TRBV12-1 with TRBJ2-1; TRBD2 is taken as the D call from the table, unchecked against the DNA. TRBV12-1 is a known pseudogene. The CDR3 has 17 amino acids.

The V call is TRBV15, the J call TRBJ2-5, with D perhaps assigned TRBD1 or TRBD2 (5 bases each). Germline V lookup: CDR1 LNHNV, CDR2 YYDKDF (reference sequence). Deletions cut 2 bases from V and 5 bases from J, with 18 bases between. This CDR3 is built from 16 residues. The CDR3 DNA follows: TGTGCCACCAGCAGACCAAAGGGAAGGGGAGACGAGACCCAGTACTTC. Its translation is CATSRPKGRGDETQYF.

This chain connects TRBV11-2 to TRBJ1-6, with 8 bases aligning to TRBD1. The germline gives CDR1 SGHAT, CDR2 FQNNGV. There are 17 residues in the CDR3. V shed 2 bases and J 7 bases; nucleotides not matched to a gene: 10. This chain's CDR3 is CASSLIAGQGLNSPLHF. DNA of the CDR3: TGTGCCAGCAGCTTAATCGCCGGACAGGGCCTAAATTCACCCCTCCACTTT.

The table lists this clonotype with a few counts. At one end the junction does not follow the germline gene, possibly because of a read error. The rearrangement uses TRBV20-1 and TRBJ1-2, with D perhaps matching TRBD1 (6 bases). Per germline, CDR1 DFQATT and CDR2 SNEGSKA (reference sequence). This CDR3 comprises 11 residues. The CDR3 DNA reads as TGCAGTGCTTCCACGGGACAACCAGACCCATTC. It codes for CSASTGQPDPF.

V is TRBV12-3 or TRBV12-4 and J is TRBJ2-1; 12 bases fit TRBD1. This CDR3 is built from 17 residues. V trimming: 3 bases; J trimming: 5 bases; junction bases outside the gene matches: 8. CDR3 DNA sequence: TGTGCCAGCAGTTTCTTTGGGGGGACAGGGGGCCACAATGAGCAGTTCTTC. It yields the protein CASSFFGGTGGHNEQFF.

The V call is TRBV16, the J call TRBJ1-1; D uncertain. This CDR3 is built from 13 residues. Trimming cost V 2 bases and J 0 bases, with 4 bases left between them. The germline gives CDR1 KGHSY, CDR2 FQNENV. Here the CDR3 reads CASSQHMNTEAFF. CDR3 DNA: TGTGCCAGCAGCCAACACATGAACACTGAAGCTTTCTTT. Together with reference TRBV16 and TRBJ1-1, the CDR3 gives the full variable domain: GEEVAQTPKHLVRGEGQKAKLYCAPIKGHSYVFWYQQVLKNEFKFLISFQNENVFDETGMPKERFSAKCLPNSPCSLEIQATKLEDSAVYFCASSQHMNTEAFFGQGTRLTVV.

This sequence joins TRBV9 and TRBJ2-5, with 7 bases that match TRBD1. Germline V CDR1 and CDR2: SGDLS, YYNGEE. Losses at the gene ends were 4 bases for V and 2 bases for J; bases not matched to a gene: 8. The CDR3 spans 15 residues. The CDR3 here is CASSSRGDSQETQYF. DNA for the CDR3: TGTGCCAGCAGCTCCAGAGGGGACAGTCAAGAGACCCAGTACTTC.

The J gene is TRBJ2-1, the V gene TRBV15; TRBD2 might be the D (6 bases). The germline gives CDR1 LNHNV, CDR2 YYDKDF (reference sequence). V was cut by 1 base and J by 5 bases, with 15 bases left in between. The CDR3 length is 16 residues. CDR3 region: CATSRVGGIVNNEQFF. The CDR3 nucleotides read TGTGCCACCAGCAGAGTTGGCGGGATCGTAAACAATGAGCAGTTCTTC.

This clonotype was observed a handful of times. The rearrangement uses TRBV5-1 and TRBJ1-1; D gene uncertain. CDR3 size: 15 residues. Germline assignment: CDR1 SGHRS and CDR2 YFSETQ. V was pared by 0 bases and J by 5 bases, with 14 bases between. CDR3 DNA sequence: TGCGCCAGCAGCTTGGTCGTTGGGGTAAGGACTGAAGCTTTCTTT. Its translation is CASSLVVGVRTEAFF.